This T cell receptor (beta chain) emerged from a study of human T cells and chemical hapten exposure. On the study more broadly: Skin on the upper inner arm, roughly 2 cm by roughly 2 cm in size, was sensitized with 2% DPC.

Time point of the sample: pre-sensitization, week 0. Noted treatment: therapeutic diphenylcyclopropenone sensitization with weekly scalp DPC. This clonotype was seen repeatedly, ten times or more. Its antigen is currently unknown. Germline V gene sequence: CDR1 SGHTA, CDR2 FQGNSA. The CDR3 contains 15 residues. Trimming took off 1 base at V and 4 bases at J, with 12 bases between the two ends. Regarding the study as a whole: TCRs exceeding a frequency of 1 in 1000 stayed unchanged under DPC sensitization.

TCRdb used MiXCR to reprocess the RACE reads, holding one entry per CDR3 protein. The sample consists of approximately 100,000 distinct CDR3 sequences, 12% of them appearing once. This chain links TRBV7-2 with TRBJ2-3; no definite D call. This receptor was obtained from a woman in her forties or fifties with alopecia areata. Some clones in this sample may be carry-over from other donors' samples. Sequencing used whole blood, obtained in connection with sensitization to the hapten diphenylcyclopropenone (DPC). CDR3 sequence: CASSLVRQLADTQYF. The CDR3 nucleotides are TGTGCCAGCAGCTTAGTCCGCCAATTGGCAGATACGCAGTATTTT. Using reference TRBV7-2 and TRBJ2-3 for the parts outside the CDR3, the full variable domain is GAGVSQSPSNKVTEKGKDVELRCDPISGHTALYWYRQSLGQGLEFLIYFQGNSAPDKSGLPSDRFSAERTGGSVSTLTIQRTQQEDSAVYLCASSLVRQLADTQYFGPGTRLTVL.